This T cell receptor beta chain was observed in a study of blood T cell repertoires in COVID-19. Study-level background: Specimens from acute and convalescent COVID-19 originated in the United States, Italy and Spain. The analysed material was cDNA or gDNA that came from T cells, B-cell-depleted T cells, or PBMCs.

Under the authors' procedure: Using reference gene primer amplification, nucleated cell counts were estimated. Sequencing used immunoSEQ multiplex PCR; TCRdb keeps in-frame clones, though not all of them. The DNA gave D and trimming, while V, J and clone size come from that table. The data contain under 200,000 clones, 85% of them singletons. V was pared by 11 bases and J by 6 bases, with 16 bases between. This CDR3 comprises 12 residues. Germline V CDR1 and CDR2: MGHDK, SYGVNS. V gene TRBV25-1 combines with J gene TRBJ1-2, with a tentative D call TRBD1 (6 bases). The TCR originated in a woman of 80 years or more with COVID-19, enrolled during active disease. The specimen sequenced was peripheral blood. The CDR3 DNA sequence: TGTGCCGCCGGGGGGGCGTTCGATGGCTACACCTTC. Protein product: CAAGGAFDGYTF.